This is a list of T cell receptor beta chains from one sample in a study of OX40 agonist ivuxolimab in advanced cancers. Repertoires were generated with immunoSEQ multiplex PCR, while TCRdb's copy carries only in-frame clones and drops some. The table has around 60,000 clones, 88% seen once; the top ten hold about 0.7%. Source: CD4+ or CD8+ T cells sorted from blood, taken in a trial of the OX40 agonist ivuxolimab. The receptor source for this set is an adult with an advanced solid tumor such as melanoma, head and neck, liver or kidney cancer. The CDR3 runs from the conserved cysteine through the conserved F or W. The D gene is left open where the match is weak. The size entry is marked missing in some rows and otherwise reads once, few, many or a size class.

j_call d_call clone_size v_call cdr3_nt cdr3_aa
TRBJ2-4 TRBD1 . TRBV15 TGTGCCACCAGCAGATCCCGGACAGGGAAAAACATTCAGTACTTC CATSRSRTGKNIQYF
TRBJ1-2 . . TRBV5-6 TGTGCCAGCAGCCTGGATGCAGCCTATGGCTACACCTTC CASSLDAAYGYTF
TRBJ1-1 . . TRBV19 TGTGCCAGTAGTATAGATGCTATCATCCTTCGACAAGGGAACACTGAAGCTTTCTTT CASSIDAIILRQGNTEAFF
TRBJ1-5 . . TRBV6-5 TGTGCCAGCAGCGCCGGCTGGGGGCCCCAGCATTTT CASSAGWGPQHF
TRBJ2-1 TRBD1 . TRBV7-8 TGTGCCAGCAGCGCTACAGGGGTGACCTACAATGAGCAGTTCTTC CASSATGVTYNEQFF
TRBJ2-7 TRBD2 . TRBV18 TGTGCCAGCTCCCCCAGCGGGACCGACGAGCAGTACTTC CASSPSGTDEQYF
TRBJ1-2 TRBD1 . TRBV28 TGTGCCAGCAGTAATCGACAGGGAAGGGTGGGTGGCTACACCTTC CASSNRQGRVGGYTF
TRBJ2-2 . . TRBV19 TGTGCCAGTAGTATTGAACAGGGAATCTACGGAGAGCTGTTTTTT CASSIEQGIYGELFF
TRBJ2-2 TRBD1 . TRBV7-8 TGTGCCAGCAGCCCCTCGACAGGGCCGAACACCGGGGAGCTGTTTTTT CASSPSTGPNTGELFF
TRBJ1-1 . . TRBV7-2 TGTGCCAGCCTGGGGGGTGCGAGGAACACTGAAGCTTTCTTT CASLGGARNTEAFF
TRBJ2-7 TRBD2 . TRBV11-2 TGTGCCAGCAGCCCATGGGGGACTAGCGGGGTAGGAGTCGAGCAGTACTTC CASSPWGTSGVGVEQYF
TRBJ1-3 TRBD1 once TRBV10-3 TGTGCCATCAGGCCAGACAGGGCTGGAAACACCATATATTTT CAIRPDRAGNTIYF
TRBJ1-2 . few TRBV2 TGTGCCTCCAACCGACAGGCCACTAACTATGGCTACACCTTC CASNRQATNYGYTF
TRBJ1-1 TRBD1 once TRBV4-2 TGTGCCAGCAACTTAAATACAGGGGGGGGGTTGAACACTGAAGCTTTCTTT CASNLNTGGGLNTEAFF
TRBJ2-1 . . TRBV30 TGTGCCTGGGGTGTAGGCCCATCCCTTAAGCAGTTCTTC CAWGVGPSLKQFF
TRBJ2-5 . . TRBV5-1 TGCGCCAGCAGCCAGGGCGCCCCGGGACCGGAGACCCAGTACTTC CASSQGAPGPETQYF